This T cell receptor (beta chain) was recorded in a study of shared clonotypes between healthy human individuals. The study's findings and limits: Non-shared clonotypes displayed generation probabilities falling below those of clonotypes present in all four donors.

Terminally differentiated effector memory CD45RA+ cells were excluded by CCR7 positive selection of CD45RO-negative cells. Turning to this clone: Its target is unknown.

V lost 1 base and J lost 4, with 24 bases in between. Germline values: CDR1 LGHNA, CDR2 YNFKEQ. This CDR3 has 19 amino acids. Measured with immunoSEQ multiplex PCR; TCRdb has only the in-frame clones, and not every one. This table holds more than 550,000 clones, about 92% found once. The V call is TRBV4-2, the J call TRBJ2-3; D is possibly TRBD1 (6 bases). The specimen sequenced was naive CD8+ T cells sorted from blood. The TCR was taken from a man aged 30 to 39 in good health. The CDR3 here is CASSQVGTLTGSSADTQYF. CDR3 nucleotide sequence: TGTGCCAGCAGCCAAGTTGGGACCCTCACAGGGTCTAGTGCAGATACGCAGTATTTT.